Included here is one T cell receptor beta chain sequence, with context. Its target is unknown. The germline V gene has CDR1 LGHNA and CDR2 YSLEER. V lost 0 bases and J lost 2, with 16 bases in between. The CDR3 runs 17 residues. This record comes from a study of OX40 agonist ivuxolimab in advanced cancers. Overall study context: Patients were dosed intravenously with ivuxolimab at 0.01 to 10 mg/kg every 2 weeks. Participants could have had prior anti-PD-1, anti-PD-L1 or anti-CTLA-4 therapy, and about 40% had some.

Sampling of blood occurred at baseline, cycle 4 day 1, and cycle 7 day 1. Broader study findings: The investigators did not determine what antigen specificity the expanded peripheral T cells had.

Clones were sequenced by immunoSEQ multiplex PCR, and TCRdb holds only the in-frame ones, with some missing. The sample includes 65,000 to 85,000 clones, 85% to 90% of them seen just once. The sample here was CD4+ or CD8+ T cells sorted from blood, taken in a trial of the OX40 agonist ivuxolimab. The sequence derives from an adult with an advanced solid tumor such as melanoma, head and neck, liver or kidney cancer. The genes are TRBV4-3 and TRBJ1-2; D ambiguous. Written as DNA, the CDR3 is TGCGCCAGCAGCCAAGATGAACCGGGCATGCCCAACTATGGCTACACCTTC. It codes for CASSQDEPGMPNYGYTF.